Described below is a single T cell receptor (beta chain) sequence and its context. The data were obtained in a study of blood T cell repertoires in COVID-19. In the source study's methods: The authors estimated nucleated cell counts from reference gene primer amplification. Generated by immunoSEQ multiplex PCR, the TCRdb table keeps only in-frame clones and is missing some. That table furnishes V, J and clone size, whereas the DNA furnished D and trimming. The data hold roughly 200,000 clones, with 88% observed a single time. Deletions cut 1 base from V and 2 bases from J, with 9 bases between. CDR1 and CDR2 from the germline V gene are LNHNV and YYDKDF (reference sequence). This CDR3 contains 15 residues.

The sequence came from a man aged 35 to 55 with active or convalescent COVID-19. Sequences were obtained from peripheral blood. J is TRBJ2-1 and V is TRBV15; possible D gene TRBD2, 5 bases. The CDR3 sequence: CATSRGETTYNEQFF. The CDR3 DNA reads TGTGCCACCAGCAGAGGGGAGACCACCTACAATGAGCAGTTCTTC.